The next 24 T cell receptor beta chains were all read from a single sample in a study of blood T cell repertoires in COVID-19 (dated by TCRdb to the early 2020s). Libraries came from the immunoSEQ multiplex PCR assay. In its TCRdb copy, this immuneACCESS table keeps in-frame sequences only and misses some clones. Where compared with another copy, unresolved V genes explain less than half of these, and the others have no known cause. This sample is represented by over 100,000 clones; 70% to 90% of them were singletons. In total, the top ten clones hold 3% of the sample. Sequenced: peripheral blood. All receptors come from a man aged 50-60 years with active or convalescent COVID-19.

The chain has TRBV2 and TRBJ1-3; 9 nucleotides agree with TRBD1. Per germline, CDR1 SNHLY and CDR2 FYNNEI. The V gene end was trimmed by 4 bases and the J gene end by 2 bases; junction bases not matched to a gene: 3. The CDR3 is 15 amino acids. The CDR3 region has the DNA TGTGCCAGCAGTGGAACAGGGGGCCCTGGAAACACCATATATTTT. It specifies CASSGTGGPGNTIYF.

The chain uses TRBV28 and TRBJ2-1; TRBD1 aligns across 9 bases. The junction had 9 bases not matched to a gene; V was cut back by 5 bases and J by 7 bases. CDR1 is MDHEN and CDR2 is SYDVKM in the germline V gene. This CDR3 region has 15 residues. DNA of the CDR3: TGTGCCAGCAGTCCCGACGACAGGGGGAGGAATGAGCAGTTCTTC. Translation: CASSPDDRGRNEQFF. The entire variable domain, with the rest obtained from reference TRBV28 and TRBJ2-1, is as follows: DVKVTQSSRYLVKRTGEKVFLECVQDMDHENMFWYRQDPGLGLRLIYFSYDVKMKEKGDIPEGYSVSREKKERFSLILESASTNQTSMYLCASSPDDRGRNEQFFGPGTRLTVL.

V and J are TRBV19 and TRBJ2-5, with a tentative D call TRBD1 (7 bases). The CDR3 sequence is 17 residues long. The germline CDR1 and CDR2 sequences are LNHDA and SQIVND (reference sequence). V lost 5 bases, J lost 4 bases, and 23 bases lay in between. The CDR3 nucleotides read TGTGCCAGTAGTGTGGGGCCCAGGGGGGCGCGGGCAGAGACCCAGTACTTC. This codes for CASSVGPRGARAETQYF.

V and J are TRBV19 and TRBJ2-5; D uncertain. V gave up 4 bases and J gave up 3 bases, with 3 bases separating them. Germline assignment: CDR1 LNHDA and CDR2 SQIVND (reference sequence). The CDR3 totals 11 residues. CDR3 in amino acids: CASSREETQYF. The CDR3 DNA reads TGTGCCAGTAGTAGAGAAGAGACCCAGTACTTC. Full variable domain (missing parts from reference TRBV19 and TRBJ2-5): DGGITQSPKYLFRKEGQNVTLSCEQNLNHDAMYWYRQDPGQGLRLIYYSQIVNDFQKGDIAEGYSVSREKKESFPLTVTSAQKNPTAFYLCASSREETQYFGPGTRLLVL.

CDR3 sequence reads: CASSLAVRGSSPLHF. DNA of the CDR3: TGCGCCAGCAGCTTGGCCGTCAGGGGTTCTTCACCCCTCCACTTT. The V call is TRBV5-1, the J call TRBJ1-6; D perhaps matches TRBD1 (6 bases). Trimming left V 0 bases short and J 9 bases short, with 13 bases between. Germline V gene sequence: CDR1 SGHRS, CDR2 YFSETQ. The CDR3 is 15 residues long. The complete variable domain, with remaining parts taken from reference TRBV5-1 and TRBJ1-6, reads KAGVTQTPRYLIKTRGQQVTLSCSPISGHRSVSWYQQTPGQGLQFLFEYFSETQRNKGNFPGRFSGRQFSNSRSEMNVSTLELGDSALYLCASSLAVRGSSPLHFGNGTRLTVT.

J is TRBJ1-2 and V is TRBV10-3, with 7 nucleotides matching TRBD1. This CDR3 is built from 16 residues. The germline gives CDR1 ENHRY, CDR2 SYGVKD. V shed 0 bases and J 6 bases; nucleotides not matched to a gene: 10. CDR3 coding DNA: TGTGCCATCAGTGAGTCTAGGGGACAGCAGATCCATGGCTACACCTTC. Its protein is CAISESRGQQIHGYTF.

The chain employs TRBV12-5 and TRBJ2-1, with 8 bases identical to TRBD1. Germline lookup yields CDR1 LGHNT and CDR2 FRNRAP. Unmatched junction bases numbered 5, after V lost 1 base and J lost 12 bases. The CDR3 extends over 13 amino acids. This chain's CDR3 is CASGLDTTGGQFF. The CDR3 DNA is TGTGCTAGTGGTTTGGATACTACAGGGGGGCAGTTCTTC.

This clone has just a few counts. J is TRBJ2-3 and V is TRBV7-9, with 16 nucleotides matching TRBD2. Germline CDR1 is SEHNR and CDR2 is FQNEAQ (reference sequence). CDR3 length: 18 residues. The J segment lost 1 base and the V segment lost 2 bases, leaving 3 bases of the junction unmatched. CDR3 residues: CASSLLGTSGGGTDTQYF. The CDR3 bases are TGTGCCAGCAGCTTACTAGGGACTAGCGGGGGGGGCACAGATACGCAGTATTTT.

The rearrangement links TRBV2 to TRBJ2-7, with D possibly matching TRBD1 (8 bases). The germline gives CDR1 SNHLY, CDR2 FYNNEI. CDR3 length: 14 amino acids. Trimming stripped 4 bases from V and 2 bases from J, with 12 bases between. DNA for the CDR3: TGTGCCAGCAGTGGAACAGGGGGGGCCTACGAGCAGTACGTC. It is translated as CASSGTGGAYEQYV.

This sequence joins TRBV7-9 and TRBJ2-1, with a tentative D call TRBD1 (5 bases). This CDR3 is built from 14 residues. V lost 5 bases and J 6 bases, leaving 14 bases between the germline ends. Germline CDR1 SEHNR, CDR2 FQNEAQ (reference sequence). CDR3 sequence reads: CASSEMTASNEQFF. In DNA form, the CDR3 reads TGTGCCAGCAGCGAGATGACAGCGAGCAATGAGCAGTTCTTC. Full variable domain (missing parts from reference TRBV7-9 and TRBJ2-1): DTGVSQNPRHKITKRGQNVTFRCDPISEHNRLYWYRQTLGQGPEFLTYFQNEAQLEKSRLLSDRFSAERPKGSFSTLEIQRTEQGDSAMYLCASSEMTASNEQFFGPGTRLTVL.

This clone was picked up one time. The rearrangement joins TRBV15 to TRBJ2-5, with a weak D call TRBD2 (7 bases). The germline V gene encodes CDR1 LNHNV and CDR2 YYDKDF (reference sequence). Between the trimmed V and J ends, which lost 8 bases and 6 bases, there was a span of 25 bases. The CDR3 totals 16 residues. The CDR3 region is CATRSTTGGSGKTQYF. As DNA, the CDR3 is TGTGCCACCCGATCCACGACTGGGGGCAGCGGGAAGACCCAGTACTTC.

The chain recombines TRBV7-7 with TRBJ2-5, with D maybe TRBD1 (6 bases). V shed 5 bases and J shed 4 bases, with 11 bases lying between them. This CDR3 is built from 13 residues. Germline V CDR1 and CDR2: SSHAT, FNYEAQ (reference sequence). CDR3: CASSVQGTETQYF. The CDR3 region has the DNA TGTGCCAGCAGCGTTCAGGGGACAGAGACCCAGTACTTC.

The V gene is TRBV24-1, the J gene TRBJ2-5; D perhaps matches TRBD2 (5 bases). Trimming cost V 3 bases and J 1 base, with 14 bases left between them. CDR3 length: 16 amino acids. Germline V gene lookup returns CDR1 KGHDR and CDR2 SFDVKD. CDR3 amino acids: CATSDPASGFQETQYF. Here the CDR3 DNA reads TGTGCCACCAGTGATCCTGCGTCGGGGTTCCAAGAGACCCAGTACTTC.

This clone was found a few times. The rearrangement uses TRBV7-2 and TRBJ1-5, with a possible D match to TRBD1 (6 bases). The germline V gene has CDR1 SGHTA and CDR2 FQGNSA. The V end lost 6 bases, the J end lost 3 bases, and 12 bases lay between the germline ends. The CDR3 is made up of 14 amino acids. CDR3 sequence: CASRRPGDNQPQHF. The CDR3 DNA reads TGTGCCAGCAGGCGACCAGGGGACAATCAGCCCCAGCATTTT.

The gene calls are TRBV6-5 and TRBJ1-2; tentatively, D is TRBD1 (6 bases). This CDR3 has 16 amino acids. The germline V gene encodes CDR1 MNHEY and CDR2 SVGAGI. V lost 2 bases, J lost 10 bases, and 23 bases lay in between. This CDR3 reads CASSYQPLTDSMLYTF. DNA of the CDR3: TGTGCCAGCAGTTACCAACCTCTAACGGACAGTATGCTCTACACCTTC.

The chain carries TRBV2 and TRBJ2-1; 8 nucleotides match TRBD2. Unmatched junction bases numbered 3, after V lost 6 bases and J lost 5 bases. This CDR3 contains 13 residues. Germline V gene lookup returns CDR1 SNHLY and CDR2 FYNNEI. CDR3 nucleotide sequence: TGTGCCAGCAGCGGGGGGGCACACAATGAGCAGTTCTTC. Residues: CASSGGAHNEQFF. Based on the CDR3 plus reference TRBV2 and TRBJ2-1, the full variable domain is EPEVTQTPSHQVTQMGQEVILRCVPISNHLYFYWYRQILGQKVEFLVSFYNNEISEKSEIFDDQFSVERPDGSNFTLKIRSTKLEDSAMYFCASSGGAHNEQFFGPGTRLTVL.

This CDR3 is CSVLLNRAWDTEAFF. DNA of the CDR3: TGCAGCGTTCTACTTAACAGGGCTTGGGACACTGAAGCTTTCTTT. V and J are TRBV29-1 and TRBJ1-1; TRBD1 is a possible D gene (6 bases). There are 15 residues in the CDR3. V was pared by 5 bases and J by 3 bases, with 19 bases between. The germline CDR1 and CDR2 sequences are SQVTM and ANQGSEA.

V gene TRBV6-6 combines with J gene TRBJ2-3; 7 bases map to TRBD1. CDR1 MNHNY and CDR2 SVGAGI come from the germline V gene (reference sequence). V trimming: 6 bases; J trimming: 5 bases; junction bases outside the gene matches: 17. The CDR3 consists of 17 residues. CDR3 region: CASRRTRDSAGGDTQYF. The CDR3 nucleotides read TGTGCCAGCAGACGAACCCGGGACAGCGCGGGTGGAGATACGCAGTATTTT.

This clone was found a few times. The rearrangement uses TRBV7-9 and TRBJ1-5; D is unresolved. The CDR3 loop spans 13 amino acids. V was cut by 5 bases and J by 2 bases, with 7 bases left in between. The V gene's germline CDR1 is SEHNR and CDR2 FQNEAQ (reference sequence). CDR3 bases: TGTGCCAGCAGCCGCGGAGGCAATCAGCCCCAGCATTTT. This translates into CASSRGGNQPQHF.

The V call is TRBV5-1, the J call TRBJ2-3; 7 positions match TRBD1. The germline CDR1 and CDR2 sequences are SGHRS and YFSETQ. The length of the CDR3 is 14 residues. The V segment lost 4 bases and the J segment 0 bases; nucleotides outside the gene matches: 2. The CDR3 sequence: CASSPGQSTDTQYF. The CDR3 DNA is TGCGCCAGCAGCCCGGGACAGAGCACAGATACGCAGTATTTT. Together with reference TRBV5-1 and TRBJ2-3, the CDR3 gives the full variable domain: KAGVTQTPRYLIKTRGQQVTLSCSPISGHRSVSWYQQTPGQGLQFLFEYFSETQRNKGNFPGRFSGRQFSNSRSEMNVSTLELGDSALYLCASSPGQSTDTQYFGPGTRLTVL.

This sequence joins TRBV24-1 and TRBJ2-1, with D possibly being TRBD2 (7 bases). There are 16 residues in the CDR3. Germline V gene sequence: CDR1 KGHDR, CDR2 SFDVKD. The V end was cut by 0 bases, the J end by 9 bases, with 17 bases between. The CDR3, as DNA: TGTGCCACCAGTGATTTGGGGGGGGGCGGTATCGGTGAGCAGTTCTTC. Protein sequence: CATSDLGGGGIGEQFF.

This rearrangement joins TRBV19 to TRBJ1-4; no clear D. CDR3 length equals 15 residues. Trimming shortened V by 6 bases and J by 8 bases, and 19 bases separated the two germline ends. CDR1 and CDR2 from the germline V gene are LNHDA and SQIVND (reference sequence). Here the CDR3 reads CASSQGGGRPEKLFF. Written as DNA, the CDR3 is TGTGCCAGTAGCCAAGGAGGAGGGAGACCCGAAAAACTGTTTTTT.

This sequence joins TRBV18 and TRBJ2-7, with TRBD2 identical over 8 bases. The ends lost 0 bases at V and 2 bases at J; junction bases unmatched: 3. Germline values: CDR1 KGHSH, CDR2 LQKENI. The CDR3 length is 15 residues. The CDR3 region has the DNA TGTGCCAGCTCACCACCGGGACTAGGCCCCTACGAGCAGTACTTC. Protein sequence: CASSPPGLGPYEQYF.

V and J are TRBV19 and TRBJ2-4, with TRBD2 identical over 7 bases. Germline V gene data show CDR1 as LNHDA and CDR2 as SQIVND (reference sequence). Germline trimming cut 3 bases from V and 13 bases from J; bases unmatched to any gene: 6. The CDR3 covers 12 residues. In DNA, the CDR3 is TGTGCCAGTAGTATGAACGGCGGGGGACAGTACTTC. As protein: CASSMNGGGQYF.